The clone carrying this T cell receptor beta chain was seen only a few times. The data were taken from a study of HIV-infected patients and healthy controls. The germline CDR1 and CDR2 sequences are SGHTA and FQGNSA. V shed 5 bases, J shed 0 bases, and the junction held 4 bases outside the gene matches. The CDR3 runs 14 residues. TCRdb recomputed calls from the 5' RACE reads with MiXCR, one row per CDR3 protein. The profile shows almost 65,000 distinct CDR3 sequences, 15% to 20% of them singletons. This receptor was taken from a human donor in good health. Material: CD4+ T cells from blood. This sequence joins TRBV7-2 and TRBJ2-7, with TRBD1 matching 7 bases. CDR3 in DNA: TGTGCCAGCAGCCCCAGGGGGAGCTCCTACGAGCAGTACTTC. It encodes CASSPRGSSYEQYF.